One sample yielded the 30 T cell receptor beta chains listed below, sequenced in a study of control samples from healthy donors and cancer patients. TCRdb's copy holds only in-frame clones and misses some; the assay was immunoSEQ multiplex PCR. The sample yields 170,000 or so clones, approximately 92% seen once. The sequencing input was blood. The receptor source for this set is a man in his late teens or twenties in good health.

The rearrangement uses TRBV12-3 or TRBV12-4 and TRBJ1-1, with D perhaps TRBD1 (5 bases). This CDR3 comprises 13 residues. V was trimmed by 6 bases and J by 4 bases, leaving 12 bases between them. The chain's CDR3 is CASRMGGGTEAFF. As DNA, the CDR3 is TGTGCCAGCAGGATGGGGGGAGGCACTGAAGCTTTCTTT.

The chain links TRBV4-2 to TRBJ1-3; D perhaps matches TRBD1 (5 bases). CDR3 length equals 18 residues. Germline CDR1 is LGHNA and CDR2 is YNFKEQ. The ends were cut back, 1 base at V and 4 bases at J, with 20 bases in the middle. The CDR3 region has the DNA TGTGCCAGCAGCCAAGCCCCCGCGTCGGCGGGGGTCGGAAACACCATATATTTT. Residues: CASSQAPASAGVGNTIYF.

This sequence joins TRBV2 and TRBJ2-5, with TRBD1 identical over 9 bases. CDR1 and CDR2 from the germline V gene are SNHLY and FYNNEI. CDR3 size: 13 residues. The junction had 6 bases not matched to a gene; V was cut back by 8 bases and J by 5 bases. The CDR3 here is CASSTGGGETQYF. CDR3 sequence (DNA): TGTGCCAGCTCGACAGGGGGTGGGGAGACCCAGTACTTC. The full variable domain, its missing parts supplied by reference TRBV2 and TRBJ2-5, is EPEVTQTPSHQVTQMGQEVILRCVPISNHLYFYWYRQILGQKVEFLVSFYNNEISEKSEIFDDQFSVERPDGSNFTLKIRSTKLEDSAMYFCASSTGGGETQYFGPGTRLLVL.

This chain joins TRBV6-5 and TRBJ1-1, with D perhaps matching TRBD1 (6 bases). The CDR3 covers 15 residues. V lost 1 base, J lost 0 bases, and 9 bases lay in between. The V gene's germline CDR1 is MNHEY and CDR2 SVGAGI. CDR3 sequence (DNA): TGTGCCAGCAGTTACTTCGGGACAATGAACACTGAAGCTTTCTTT. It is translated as CASSYFGTMNTEAFF.

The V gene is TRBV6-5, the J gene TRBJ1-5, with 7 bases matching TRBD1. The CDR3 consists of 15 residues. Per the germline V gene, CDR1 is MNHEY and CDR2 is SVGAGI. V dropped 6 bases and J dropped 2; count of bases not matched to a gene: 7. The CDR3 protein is CASSLTGTGNQPQHF. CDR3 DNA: TGTGCCAGCAGCCTGACAGGGACGGGCAATCAGCCCCAGCATTTT.

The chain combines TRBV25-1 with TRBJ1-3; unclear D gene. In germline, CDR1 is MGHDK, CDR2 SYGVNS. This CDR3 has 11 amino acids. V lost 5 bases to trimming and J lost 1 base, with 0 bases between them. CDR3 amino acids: CASSSGNTIYF. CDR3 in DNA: TGTGCCAGCAGTTCTGGAAACACCATATATTTT.

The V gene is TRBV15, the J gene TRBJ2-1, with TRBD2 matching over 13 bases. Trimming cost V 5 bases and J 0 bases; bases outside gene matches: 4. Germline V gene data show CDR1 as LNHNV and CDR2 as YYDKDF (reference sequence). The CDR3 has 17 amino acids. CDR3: CATSPWTSGGSYNEQFF. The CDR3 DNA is TGTGCCACCAGCCCCTGGACTAGCGGGGGCTCCTACAATGAGCAGTTCTTC.

The CDR3 is CASWDTPYEQYF. CDR3 DNA: TGTGCCTCATGGGACACTCCCTACGAGCAGTACTTC. The chain carries TRBV7-8 and TRBJ2-7; tentatively, D is TRBD1 (6 bases). The length of the CDR3 is 12 residues. V was clipped by 11 bases and J by 2 bases, with 13 bases between them. Per germline, CDR1 SGHVS and CDR2 FQNEAQ.

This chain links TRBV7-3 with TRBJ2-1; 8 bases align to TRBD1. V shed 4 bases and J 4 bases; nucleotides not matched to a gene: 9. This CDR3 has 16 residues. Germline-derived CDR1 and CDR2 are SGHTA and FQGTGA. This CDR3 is CASSSTGQAGYNEQFF. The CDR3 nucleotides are TGTGCCAGCAGCTCTACGGGACAGGCTGGTTACAATGAGCAGTTCTTC.

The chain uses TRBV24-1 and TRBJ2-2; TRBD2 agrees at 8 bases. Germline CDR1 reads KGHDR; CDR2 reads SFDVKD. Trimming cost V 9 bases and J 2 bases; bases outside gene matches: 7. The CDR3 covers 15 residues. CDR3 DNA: TGTGCCACCCGAGGGCGGGGGGCAAACACCGGGGAGCTGTTTTTT. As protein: CATRGRGANTGELFF.

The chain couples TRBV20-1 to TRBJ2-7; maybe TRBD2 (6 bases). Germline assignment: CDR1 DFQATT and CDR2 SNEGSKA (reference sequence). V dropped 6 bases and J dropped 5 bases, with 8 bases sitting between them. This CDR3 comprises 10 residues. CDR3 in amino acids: CSARLDEQYF. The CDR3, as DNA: TGCAGTGCCCGACTAGACGAGCAGTACTTC.

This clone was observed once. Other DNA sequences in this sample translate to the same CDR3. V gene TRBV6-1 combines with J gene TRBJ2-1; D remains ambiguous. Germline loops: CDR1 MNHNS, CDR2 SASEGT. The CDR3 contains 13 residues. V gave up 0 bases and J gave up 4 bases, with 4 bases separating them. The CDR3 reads CASSEAGYNEQFF. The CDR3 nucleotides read TGTGCCAGCAGTGAAGCCGGGTACAATGAGCAGTTCTTC.

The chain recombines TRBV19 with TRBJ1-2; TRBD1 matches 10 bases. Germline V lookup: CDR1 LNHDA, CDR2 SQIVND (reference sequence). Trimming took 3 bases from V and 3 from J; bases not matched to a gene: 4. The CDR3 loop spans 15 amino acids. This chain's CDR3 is CASSMGTGEHYGYTF. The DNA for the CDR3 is TGTGCCAGTAGTATGGGGACAGGGGAGCACTATGGCTACACCTTC.

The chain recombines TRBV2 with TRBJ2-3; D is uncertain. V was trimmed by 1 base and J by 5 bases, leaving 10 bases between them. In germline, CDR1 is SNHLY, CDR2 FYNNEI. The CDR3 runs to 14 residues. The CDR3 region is CASSEGTSGDTQYF. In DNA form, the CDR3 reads TGTGCCAGCAGTGAAGGGACCTCCGGAGATACGCAGTATTTT.

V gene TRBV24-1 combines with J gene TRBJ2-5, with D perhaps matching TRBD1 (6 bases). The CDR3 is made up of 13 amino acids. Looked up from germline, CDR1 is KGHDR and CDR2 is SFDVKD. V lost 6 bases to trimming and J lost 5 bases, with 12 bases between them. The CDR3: CATSSDRFETQYF. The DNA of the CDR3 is TGTGCCACCAGTTCAGACAGGTTCGAGACCCAGTACTTC.

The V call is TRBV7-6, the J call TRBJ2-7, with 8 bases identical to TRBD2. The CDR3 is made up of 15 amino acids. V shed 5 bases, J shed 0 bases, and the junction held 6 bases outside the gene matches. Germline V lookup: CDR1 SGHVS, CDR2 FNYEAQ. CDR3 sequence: CASSPYSGVSYEQYF. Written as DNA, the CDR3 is TGTGCCAGCAGCCCGTATAGCGGGGTCTCCTACGAGCAGTACTTC.

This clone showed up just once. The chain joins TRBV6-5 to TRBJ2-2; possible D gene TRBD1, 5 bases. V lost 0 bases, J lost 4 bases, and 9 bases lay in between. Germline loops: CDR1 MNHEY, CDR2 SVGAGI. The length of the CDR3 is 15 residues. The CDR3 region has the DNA TGTGCCAGCAGTTACTCCCAGGGTGCCACCGGGGAGCTGTTTTTT. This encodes CASSYSQGATGELFF.

This CDR3 is CASSLDQDTIYF. The CDR3 bases are TGCGCCAGCAGCTTGGATCAGGACACCATATATTTT. The rearrangement joins TRBV5-1 to TRBJ1-3, with D unclear. Trimming took 0 bases from V and 8 from J, leaving 6 bases between them. Per the germline V gene, CDR1 is SGHRS and CDR2 is YFSETQ. The CDR3 has 12 residues.

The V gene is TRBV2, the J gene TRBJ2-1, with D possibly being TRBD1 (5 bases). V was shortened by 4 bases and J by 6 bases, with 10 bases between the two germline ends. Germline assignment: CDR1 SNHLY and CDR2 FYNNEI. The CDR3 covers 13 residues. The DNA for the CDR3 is TGTGCCAGCAGTGGGCAGGGAATCAATGAGCAGTTCTTC. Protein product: CASSGQGINEQFF.

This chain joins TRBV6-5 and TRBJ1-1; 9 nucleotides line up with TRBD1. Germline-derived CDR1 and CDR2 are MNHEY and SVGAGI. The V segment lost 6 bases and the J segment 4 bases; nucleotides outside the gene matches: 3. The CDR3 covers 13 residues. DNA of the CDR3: TGTGCCAGCAGGCGACAGGGGGGCACTGAAGCTTTCTTT. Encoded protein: CASRRQGGTEAFF.

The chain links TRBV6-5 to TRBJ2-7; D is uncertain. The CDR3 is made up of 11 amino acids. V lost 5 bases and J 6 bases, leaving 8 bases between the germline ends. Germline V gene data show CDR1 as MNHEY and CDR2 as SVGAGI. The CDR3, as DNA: TGTGCCAGCAGTCAGACTGGCGAGCAGTACTTC. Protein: CASSQTGEQYF.

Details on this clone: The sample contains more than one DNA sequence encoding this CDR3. This chain's CDR3 is CASVGTGGADTQYF. Written as DNA, the CDR3 is TGTGCCAGCGTTGGGACGGGGGGTGCAGATACGCAGTATTTT. The chain carries TRBV2 and TRBJ2-3; TRBD2 agrees at 7 bases. Trimming at V came to 8 bases and at J to 4 bases, leaving 9 bases not matched to a gene. CDR3 length: 14 residues. The V gene's germline CDR1 is SNHLY and CDR2 FYNNEI.

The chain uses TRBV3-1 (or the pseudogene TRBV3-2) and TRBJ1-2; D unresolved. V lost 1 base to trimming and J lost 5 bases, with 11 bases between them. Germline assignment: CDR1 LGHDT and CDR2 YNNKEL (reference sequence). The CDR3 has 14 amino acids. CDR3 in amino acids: CASSQAPEKYGYTF. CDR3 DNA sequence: TGTGCCAGCAGCCAAGCGCCGGAAAAGTATGGCTACACCTTC.

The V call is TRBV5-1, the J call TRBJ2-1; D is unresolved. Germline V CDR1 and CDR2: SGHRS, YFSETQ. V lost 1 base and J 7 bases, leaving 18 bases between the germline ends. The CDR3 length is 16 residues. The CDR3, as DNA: TGCGCCAGCAGCTTGTACGCCAGACCCCCCGGGAATGAGCAGTTCTTC. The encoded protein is CASSLYARPPGNEQFF.

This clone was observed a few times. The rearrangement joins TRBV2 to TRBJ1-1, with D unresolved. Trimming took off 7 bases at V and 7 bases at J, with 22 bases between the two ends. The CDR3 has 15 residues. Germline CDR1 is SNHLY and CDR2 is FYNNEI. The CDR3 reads CASTEPRSGLNEAFF. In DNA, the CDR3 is TGTGCCAGCACCGAGCCACGATCGGGCCTCAATGAAGCTTTCTTT.

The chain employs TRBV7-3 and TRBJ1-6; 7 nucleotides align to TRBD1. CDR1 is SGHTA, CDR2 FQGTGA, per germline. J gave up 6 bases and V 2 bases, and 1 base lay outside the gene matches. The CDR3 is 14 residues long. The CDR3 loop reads CASSLGTANSPLHF. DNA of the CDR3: TGTGCCAGCAGCTTAGGGACAGCTAATTCACCCCTCCACTTT.

As DNA, the CDR3 is TGTGCCAGCAGCCTTGACCCTGGTTCTCCCCTCCACTTT. This encodes CASSLDPGSPLHF. J is TRBJ1-6 and V is TRBV7-3; D not certain. The V gene lost 5 bases and the J gene lost 13 bases, with 15 bases spanning the gap. Germline V lookup: CDR1 SGHTA, CDR2 FQGTGA. There are 13 residues in the CDR3.

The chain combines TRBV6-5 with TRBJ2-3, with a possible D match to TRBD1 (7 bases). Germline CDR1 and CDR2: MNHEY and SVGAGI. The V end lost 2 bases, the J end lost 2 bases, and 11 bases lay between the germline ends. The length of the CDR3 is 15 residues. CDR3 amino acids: CASSYGGTATDTQYF. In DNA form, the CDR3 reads TGTGCCAGCAGTTACGGCGGGACAGCCACAGATACGCAGTATTTT.

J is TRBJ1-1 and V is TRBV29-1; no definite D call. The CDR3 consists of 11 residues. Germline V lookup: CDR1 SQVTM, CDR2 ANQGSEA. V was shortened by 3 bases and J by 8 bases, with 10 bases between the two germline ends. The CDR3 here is CSVDAYQEAFF. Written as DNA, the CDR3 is TGCAGCGTTGATGCGTACCAAGAAGCTTTCTTT.

The CDR3 is CASKLSYSYNEQFF. The CDR3 region has the DNA TGTGCCAGCAAGCTCTCCTATAGTTACAATGAGCAGTTCTTC. The chain has TRBV6-5 and TRBJ2-1; D is unclear. Trimming cost V 7 bases and J 4 bases, with 14 bases left between them. CDR3 length equals 14 residues. In germline, CDR1 is MNHEY, CDR2 SVGAGI.